This T cell receptor (beta chain) was obtained from a study of cytomegalovirus exposure and HLA in healthy donors (dated by TCRdb to 2016 to 2017). Regarding the study in general: According to an earlier analysis of a few hundred of the donors, roughly 180 million T cells yielded approximately 120 million unique TCR beta sequences and less than 300 Gb of sequence data. An early release that covered roughly 600 HLA-typed donors contained approximately 300 gigabases of sequencing data and about 93 million unique TCR sequences. Of the roughly 400 genotyped donors, 75% to 85% were placed in the genetic ancestry cluster associated with self-reported Caucasian donors. The study was designed to test whether signatures of past pathogen exposure could be identified by cataloging public T cell receptors. The study used immunosequencing to profile the T cell repertoires of about 670 subjects and linked those repertoires to cytomegalovirus serostatus. In addition to the first cohort of 650 to 800 subjects, a separate validation cohort of 120 different subjects was used. To predict cytomegalovirus infection status, the study combined high-throughput TCR immunosequencing, statistical association of individual TCRs with disease status, and machine learning. A later analysis re-examined previously published TCR beta repertoires from roughly 650 donors and added high-resolution HLA genotyping to investigate patterns of TCR occurrence. In the later analysis, no new phenotypic data were used to find candidate immune exposures; instead, reliance was placed on TCR beta sequences and their occurrence across donors. An earlier analysis of some 600 of the donors applied high-throughput TCR beta sequencing to assess whether each TCR beta V gene segment acted as functional or pseudogenic. Donor age, sex, ethnicity and CMV serostatus were collected together with the repertoire data. In a later genetic analysis, genome-wide SNP genotypes for about three fifths of the roughly 670 donors were used, and that subset was treated as a discovery cohort. Every discovery cohort repertoire had been produced on one sequencing platform. HLA typing included class I and class II loci at four-digit resolution. The number of donors typed differed by locus, with about 629-630 for A, B, C, DRB1 and DQB1, more than 500 for DQA1, over 600 for DPA1, and some 440 for DPB1. Roughly 5 DR-DQ haplotypes were handled as single units for association and clustering because linkage in the cohort was strong. Among roughly 370 genotyped donors of the cohort, an average of about 240,000 unique TCR beta nucleotide sequences were sequenced per donor, roughly 20% of them non-productive. Beyond this particular receptor, the publication reports: In a later analysis, the rate of TCR association differed among HLA loci, with DRB1 alleles having the most associated TCRs and HLA-C alleles having the fewest. In an earlier analysis of approximately 590 of the donors, most TCR beta V segments appeared in productive rearrangements about 87% or about 30% of the time, broadly matching IMGT annotations. A later genetic analysis associated a missense DCLRE1C variant with V-gene and J-gene trimming of TCR beta chains, and an independent cohort replicated the association. In a later analysis, most CMV-associated TCR beta chains were found to appear HLA-restricted, with HLA associations seemingly driven largely by CMV exposure. Compared with equally common non-associated chains, HLA-associated TCR beta chains in a later analysis were more clonally expanded and had lower generation probabilities. Linkage disequilibrium might explain the correlated functional status among segregating V segments, but an unknown experimental factor could not be excluded. A group of highly shared sequence variants was considered likely to be a technical artifact of the sequencing pipeline. A further reported finding was that TCR beta sequences accurately predicted the HLA-A and HLA-B alleles for most subjects in the first cohort. Because HLA typing was missing for some donors at each locus, association tests included only the typed subset. In the study, around 160 TCR beta chains were listed as associated with cytomegalovirus. Only TCR beta chains were sequenced in this cohort, and the absence of alpha or paired-chain data limited detectable features. In a later analysis, about 16,000 TCR beta sequences were associated with specific HLA alleles at a false discovery rate of 0.05. In a later genetic analysis, fewer N-insertions in productive TCRs were reported among donors in an Asian-associated ancestry cluster than the approximately 710-donor mean. Some IMGT-functional V segments, including TRBV6-2 and TRBV6-3, could not be told apart with the 87-base-pair reads, so those segments were excluded. When HLA alleles, especially DR and DQ, strongly co-occurred, attributing TCR associations to individual alleles was difficult. In both the original and validation cohorts, the classifier was reported to diagnose cytomegalovirus status with high specificity and sensitivity. CMV serostatus was the only immune exposure information available for the cohort. In vitro tests confirmed that a few of the cytomegalovirus-associated TCR beta chains recognize cytomegalovirus antigens. Presence/absence analyses assumed roughly uniform sequencing depth across donors, an assumption that may not hold. In a later analysis, several top co-occurrence clusters were reported to appear linked to parvovirus B19, influenza, CMV and Epstein-Barr virus. Because counts were too low, some 16 rarely observed V segments, including chromosome 9 orphons, were excluded from the earlier analysis of several hundred of the donors. Most TCR sequences were seen in very few donors, while some public TCRs were found in many individuals. According to the authors, the approach could potentially be generalized to other disease states and immunological phenotypes.

The cohort consisted of approximately 690 healthy bone marrow donors. Cohort members were all nominally healthy when sampled, although unrecorded immune exposures were likely present. The donor tested CMV seropositive, placing the donor among the 250 to 300 seropositive members of the cohort. Every donor gave a peripheral blood sample, and the peripheral blood mononuclear cells from that sample were used for TCR beta sequencing. Genomic DNA extraction from the blood cell samples was performed with the Qiagen DNeasy Blood Extraction Kit. The library was prepared using the immunoSEQ multiplex PCR assay. A mixture of 60 forward primers for TCR Vbeta segments and 13 reverse primers for TCR Jbeta segments was used in the multiplex PCR. The CDR3 region of rearranged TCR beta genes was amplified from genomic DNA by a multiplex PCR assay. The amplified TCR beta libraries were sequenced on the Illumina HiSeq System as 87-base-pair reads. In the original analysis: In a later analysis, some 80 million unique TCR beta chains were counted across the approximately 640 repertoires, and approximately 11 million of these chains were shared by at least two donors. To remove PCR and sequencing errors, raw reads were error-corrected and collapsed into unique sequences using a nearest-neighbor algorithm that merged closely related sequences. Alignment of CDR3 sequences to IMGT reference sequences was used to assign V, D and J gene segments. For a sequence to be retained, a match of at least six nucleotides to both a V gene segment and a J gene segment was required. A rearrangement counted as productive if the CDR3 had no stop codons and remained in frame with V and J, and every other rearrangement counted as non-productive. CDR3 was defined by IMGT convention, running from the second conserved V-encoded cysteine to the conserved J-encoded phenylalanine. In an earlier analysis of around 540 of the donors, sequences lacking an unambiguous match to a single V gene segment were excluded. An earlier analysis of several hundred of the donors called V segments functional above 56.7% productive rearrangements and segregating when the between-donor standard deviation exceeded 5%. A statistical classification framework was built for diagnosing cytomegalovirus status from the catalog of TCR beta chain sequences. V and J gene assignment, in a later analysis, came from comparing TCR nucleotide sequences with IMGT/GENE-DB human TR gene sequences. Using the TCRdist pipeline, a later analysis assigned CDR3 sequences along with most-parsimonious VDJ recombination scenarios. In a later analysis, each TCR beta chain was defined by its CDR3 amino acid sequence together with its V-gene family, and reads lacking a unique V-gene family were excluded. To address suspected cross-contamination and a sequencing artifact, a later analysis removed a few hundred highly shared, low-generation-probability nucleotide sequences. A later analysis calculated a clonal expansion index for each public chain from normalized within-repertoire ranks of inferred template counts. Generation probabilities in a later analysis came from a VDJ recombination model fitted to out-of-frame rearrangements, and those results were checked against IGoR. In a later analysis, hypergeometric tests were used to score TCR-TCR, TCR-HLA and TCR-CMV co-occurrence, with a repertoire-size bias correction applied to TCR pairs. To estimate false discovery rates, a later analysis permuted the HLA or CMV assignments 20 times. In a later analysis, co-occurring TCRs were grouped using DBSCAN, with TCRdist sequence similarity added in when clustering inside HLA-allele-positive subsets. Repertoires with fewer than 30,000 or more than 120,000 public chains, plus five repertoires with anomalous nucleotide sharing, were excluded from co-occurrence clustering. In TCRdb, the immuneACCESS table is reduced to in-frame sequences with V and J assigned. These tables do not hold every clone; where another copy was compared, an unresolved V gene accounts for under half, and the others remain unexplained. D and trimming come from the DNA, and the V and J calls and clone size come from that table. The sample table records about 150,000 clones; about four fifths of these occur just once. The ten largest clones add up to around 7.2% of the sample.

V loses 1 base of germline sequence and J loses 6 bases, and the interval between the two ends is 10 bases. The CDR3 starts with the cysteine, ends with the phenylalanine, and has 15 residues. The kept DNA is CDR3 alone, 45 bases in frame from the first base. Looking up the germline V gene yields CDR1 SGHDN and CDR2 FVKESK. Remarks on this clone: Its antigen is still unknown. No base-level quality is on record; no much larger clone is a single base apart.

Rearrangement joined TRBV14 to TRBJ1-6; no D gene can be assigned with confidence. Sequenced sample: PBMCs. This sequence was found in a man younger than 45 in good health and CMV-seropositive. The DNA reads as follows: TGTGCCAGCAGCCAAGGACCCGGAGTTAATTCACCCCTCCACTTT. Its protein reads: CASSQGPGVNSPLHF.